The 29 T cell receptor beta chains below were found in one sample sequenced in a study of Graves' ophthalmopathy and Graves' hyperthyroidism (dated by TCRdb to 2017 to 2018). Sequenced using an Illumina HiSeq 2000. For repertoire sequencing, the TCR beta CDR3 regions were amplified from RNA transcripts. The first round was an RT-PCR using HTBI primers with the Qiagen OneStep RT-PCR kit, and this first round was followed by a second-round multiplex PCR, then size selection and purification. TCRdb applied fastp at Q25 and MiXCR to the public reads, then kept only in-frame beta chains. Every distinct CDR3 protein forms one entry, paired with its most common genes and DNA. The sample table holds almost 750,000 distinct CDR3 sequences, of which about 44% were seen once. The ten largest clones represent approximately 43% of the sample. The sequencing input was peripheral blood. The source is an adult man with Graves' ophthalmopathy.

This clonotype appeared a single time. The chain has TRBV10-3 and TRBJ1-2; D not certain. Germline assignment: CDR1 ENHRY and CDR2 SYGVKD. The ends were cut back, 10 bases at V and 3 bases at J, with 12 bases in the middle. CDR3 length: 12 amino acids. For the CDR3, the DNA is TGTGCCACAATCACCTCCGACTATGGCTACACCTTC. It codes for CATITSDYGYTF.

V is TRBV4-3 and J is TRBJ1-6, with D possibly TRBD1 on 6 matching bases. The V gene lost 0 bases and the J gene lost 7 bases, with 16 bases spanning the gap. CDR1 is LGHNA, CDR2 YSLEER, per germline. This CDR3 has 17 residues. CDR3 loop: CASSQDRLGHENSPLHF. CDR3 nucleotides: TGCGCCAGCAGCCAAGACCGGCTGGGACACGAGAATTCACCCCTCCACTTT.

This clonotype was detected only a few times. This chain links TRBV20-1 with TRBJ1-5; 8 bases align to TRBD1. Looked up from germline, CDR1 is DFQATT and CDR2 is SNEGSKA (reference sequence). The CDR3 totals 12 residues. Trimming at V came to 5 bases and at J to 8 bases, leaving 5 bases not matched to a gene. The CDR3: CSARDRGKPQHF. The CDR3 bases are TGCAGTGCTCGTGACAGGGGAAAGCCCCAGCATTTT.

This clonotype has just a few counts. At one boundary the junction diverges from the germline segment, which might be a read error. J is TRBJ1-5 and V is TRBV24-1, with TRBD1 identical over 9 bases. The CDR3 totals 16 residues. Looked up from germline, CDR1 is KGHDR and CDR2 is SFDVKD. CDR3: CASSFLRDRGNQPQHF. The CDR3 region has the DNA TGTGCCAGCAGTTTCCTCCGGGACAGGGGCAATCAGCCCCAGCATTTT.

In this sample, this clonotype turned up a few times. The chain couples TRBV4-3 to TRBJ2-7; no reliable D call. V was cut by 1 base and J by 0 bases, with 13 bases left in between. CDR1 is LGHNA and CDR2 is YSLEER in the germline V gene. There are 16 residues in the CDR3. In DNA, the CDR3 is TGCGCCAGCAGCCAAGTAATGGCGGAGAGCTCCTACGAGCAGTACTTC. Translating gives CASSQVMAESSYEQYF.

This chain connects TRBV20-1 to TRBJ1-6; TRBD1 matches 10 bases. In germline, CDR1 is DFQATT, CDR2 SNEGSKA (reference sequence). The V and J ends lost 0 bases and 7 bases, in that order; junction bases with no gene match: 3. This CDR3 region has 15 residues. The CDR3 here is CSARDLGQGNSPLHF. CDR3 in DNA: TGCAGTGCTAGAGATCTGGGACAGGGGAATTCACCCCTCCACTTT.

V usage is TRBV11-2 and J usage is TRBJ2-5; D perhaps matches TRBD2 (5 bases). Trimming shortened V by 1 base and J by 2 bases, and 20 bases separated the two germline ends. The CDR3 is 18 amino acids. CDR1 is SGHAT and CDR2 is FQNNGV in the germline V gene. The CDR3 region has the DNA TGTGCCAGCAGCTTAGGCGGGTCGGCTGCGCACCTACAAGAGACCCAGTACTTC. Translated, it gives CASSLGGSAAHLQETQYF.

This rearrangement joins TRBV14 to TRBJ2-5; possible D gene TRBD1, 5 bases. Trimming shortened V by 0 bases and J by 5 bases, and 16 bases separated the two germline ends. CDR3 length: 16 amino acids. Germline CDR1 SGHDN, CDR2 FVKESK. CDR3 loop: CASSQEIGPGRETQYF. CDR3 nucleotide sequence: TGTGCCAGCAGCCAAGAAATAGGGCCAGGGCGTGAGACCCAGTACTTC. Complete variable domain (other parts from reference TRBV14 and TRBJ2-5): EAGVTQFPSHSVIEKGQTVTLRCDPISGHDNLYWYRRVMGKEIKFLLHFVKESKQDESGMPNNRFLAERTGGTYSTLKVQPAELEDSGVYFCASSQEIGPGRETQYFGPGTRLLVL.

This clonotype occurred a few times. The J gene is TRBJ2-7, the V gene TRBV20-1; D ambiguous. Germline CDR1 reads DFQATT; CDR2 reads SNEGSKA (reference sequence). There are 12 residues in the CDR3. Trimming removed 4 bases from V and 1 base from J, with 8 bases in between. In DNA, the CDR3 is TGCAGTGCTATCCGTGGGTCCTACGAGCAGTACTTC. It specifies CSAIRGSYEQYF.

Many counts were recorded for this clonotype. This chain joins TRBV7-6 and TRBJ1-6; D is perhaps TRBD1 (6 bases). Looked up from germline, CDR1 is SGHVS and CDR2 is FNYEAQ. The ends were cut back, 0 bases at V and 5 bases at J, with 11 bases in the middle. The CDR3 is made up of 16 amino acids. The CDR3 nucleotides read TGTGCCAGCAGCTTAGCGGGGGCAGGCCATAATTCACCCCTCCACTTT. Amino acids: CASSLAGAGHNSPLHF. Combining the CDR3 with reference TRBV7-6 and TRBJ1-6 gives the whole variable domain GAGVSQSPRYKVTKRGQDVALRCDPISGHVSLYWYRQALGQGPEFLTYFNYEAQQDKSGLPNDRFSAERPEGSISTLTIQRTEQRDSAMYRCASSLAGAGHNSPLHFGNGTRLTVT.

This clonotype was detected many times. The rearrangement links TRBV2 to TRBJ1-4; D is perhaps TRBD1 (5 bases). Trimming cost V 6 bases and J 4 bases, with 9 bases left between them. This CDR3 has 13 amino acids. The germline V gene has CDR1 SNHLY and CDR2 FYNNEI. The CDR3 DNA sequence: TGTGCCAGCAGGAGGACAATTAATGAAAAACTGTTTTTT. Translation gives CASRRTINEKLFF.

Regarding this clonotype: One base away lies a much larger clone, so this may be a sequencing read error. V is TRBV10-3 and J is TRBJ2-7, with D possibly TRBD1 on 5 matching bases. Germline CDR1 reads ENHRY; CDR2 reads SYGVKD. The CDR3 has 14 amino acids. Trimming took off 6 bases at V and 3 bases at J, with 15 bases between the two ends. The CDR3 loop is CAISRQLKDYEQYF. In DNA form, the CDR3 reads TGTGCCATCAGCAGACAGCTAAAGGACTACGAGCAGTACTTC.

V and J are TRBV5-4 and TRBJ1-4; weak D call: TRBD1 (6 bases). The ends were cut back, 4 bases at V and 3 bases at J, with 13 bases in the middle. Germline V lookup: CDR1 SGHNT, CDR2 YYREEE (reference sequence). This CDR3 is built from 15 residues. CDR3 DNA sequence: TGTGCCAGCAGCGCGAAACAGGGCCCTAATGAAAAACTGTTTTTT. It encodes CASSAKQGPNEKLFF.

The chain has TRBV29-1 and TRBJ1-1; tentative D call: TRBD1 (5 bases). The CDR3 totals 14 residues. V gave up 3 bases and J gave up 4 bases, with 15 bases separating them. Germline values: CDR1 SQVTM, CDR2 ANQGSEA. The DNA of the CDR3 is TGCAGCGTTGATGAGCAGGGCGCGTTCACTGAAGCTTTCTTT. It specifies CSVDEQGAFTEAFF.

This chain uses TRBV29-1 with TRBJ2-6; 10 bases are shared with TRBD1. The length of the CDR3 is 16 residues. The germline CDR1 and CDR2 sequences are SQVTM and ANQGSEA. The ends lost 8 bases at V and 0 bases at J; junction bases unmatched: 7. CDR3 in DNA: TGCAGCTCCGGGACAGGGGCCATCTCTGGGGCCAACGTCCTGACTTTC. Translated, it gives CSSGTGAISGANVLTF.

This clonotype showed up many times. V usage is TRBV7-2 and J usage is TRBJ2-5; no clear D. There are 13 residues in the CDR3. The germline V gene encodes CDR1 SGHTA and CDR2 FQGNSA. Trimming left V 0 bases short and J 3 bases short, with 5 bases between. CDR3 nucleotides: TGTGCCAGCAGCTTAGCGGTAAAAGAGACCCAGTACTTC. Residues: CASSLAVKETQYF.

V usage is TRBV6-5 and J usage is TRBJ2-5; no reliable D call. Germline assignment: CDR1 MNHEY and CDR2 SVGAGI. The CDR3 length is 11 residues. V lost 0 bases, J lost 8 bases, and 4 bases lay in between. The CDR3: CASSYSVTQYF. The CDR3 coding sequence is TGTGCCAGCAGTTACTCGGTAACCCAGTACTTC.

V usage is TRBV20-1 and J usage is TRBJ2-7; D uncertain. Germline V CDR1 and CDR2: DFQATT, SNEGSKA (reference sequence). The CDR3 consists of 11 residues. V was clipped by 8 bases and J by 0 bases, with 8 bases between them. The CDR3 spells CSIPISYEQYF. CDR3 coding DNA: TGCAGTATCCCGATCTCCTACGAGCAGTACTTC.

Worth noting for this clonotype: At one end, the junction sequence differs from germline, possibly due to a read error. The chain recombines TRBV10-3 with TRBJ1-1; 9 positions agree with TRBD1. Germline-derived CDR1 and CDR2 are ENHRY and SYGVKD. The CDR3 runs to 15 residues. The CDR3: CASSYDRGDNTEAFF. The CDR3 DNA follows: TGTGCCAGCAGTTATGACAGGGGGGACAACACTGAAGCTTTCTTT.

Worth noting for this clonotype: The junction departs from germline at one end; a sequencing error may be responsible. This sequence joins TRBV14 and TRBJ1-3; D might be TRBD1 (6 bases). The CDR3 length is 16 residues. Per the germline V gene, CDR1 is SGHDN and CDR2 is FVKESK. CDR3 residues: CGSSQDRSSSGNTIYF. CDR3 in DNA: TGTGGCAGCAGCCAAGACAGGTCATCCTCTGGAAACACCATATATTTT.

Worth noting for this clonotype: One junction end disagrees with the germline gene, perhaps due to a read error. The chain carries TRBV10-2 and TRBJ2-7; no clear D gene. Germline CDR1 reads WSHSY; CDR2 reads SAAADI. The CDR3 is 12 amino acids. This CDR3 is CASSDQDGPQYF. The DNA for the CDR3 is TGTGCCAGCAGTGACCAAGACGGGCCGCAGTACTTC.

This clonotype was counted only a few times. The rearrangement links TRBV2 to TRBJ2-7, with D perhaps TRBD1 (5 bases). V lost 5 bases, J lost 2 bases, and 13 bases lay in between. Germline loops: CDR1 SNHLY, CDR2 FYNNEI. This CDR3 comprises 14 residues. The CDR3 here is CASSLTQAAYEQYF. DNA for the CDR3: TGTGCCAGCAGTTTAACACAGGCCGCCTACGAGCAGTACTTC.

Ten or more counts support this clonotype. The rearrangement uses TRBV9 and TRBJ1-1, with D tentatively TRBD1 (5 bases). V dropped 1 base and J dropped 5 bases, with 9 bases sitting between them. Germline V CDR1 and CDR2: SGDLS, YYNGEE. This CDR3 is 13 amino acids long. CDR3 residues: CASSVSGLTEAFF. The DNA of the CDR3 is TGTGCCAGCAGCGTATCAGGGCTAACTGAAGCTTTCTTT.

The gene calls are TRBV6-6 and TRBJ1-1; the D is unclear. This CDR3 has 10 residues. Germline loops: CDR1 MNHNY, CDR2 SVGAGI (reference sequence). The germline V and J ends were trimmed by 6 bases and 11 bases, with 10 bases remaining between them. The CDR3 is CASSLPVAFF. In nucleotides, the CDR3 is TGTGCCAGCAGCTTGCCCGTCGCTTTCTTT.

This clonotype was counted many times. This chain connects TRBV11-2 to TRBJ1-2, with D possibly TRBD1 on 5 matching bases. Germline values: CDR1 SGHAT, CDR2 FQNNGV. There are 13 residues in the CDR3. V was cut by 4 bases and J by 6 bases, with 12 bases left in between. The CDR3 DNA sequence: TGTGCCAGCAGCTCCCTGGCGGGGGATGGCTACACCTTC. Its translation is CASSSLAGDGYTF.

V is TRBV10-3 and J is TRBJ1-6, with D perhaps matching TRBD1 (5 bases). The germline V and J ends were trimmed by 11 bases and 8 bases, with 22 bases remaining between them. CDR3 size: 15 residues. The germline V gene encodes CDR1 ENHRY and CDR2 SYGVKD. The CDR3 DNA reads TGTGCCTGGAGTGACCTTGGGGGTATTCATTCACCCCTCCACTTT. It translates to CAWSDLGGIHSPLHF.

This clonotype has at least ten counts. The chain links TRBV2 to TRBJ1-1, with 9 bases aligning to TRBD1. Trimming took 5 bases from V and 10 from J; bases not matched to a gene: 8. Germline V gene sequence: CDR1 SNHLY, CDR2 FYNNEI. The CDR3 runs to 13 residues. The CDR3 loop is CASSRNRGRGAFF. The CDR3 nucleotides read TGTGCCAGCAGTCGCAACAGGGGGCGGGGAGCTTTCTTT.

This chain links TRBV7-9 with TRBJ2-5; TRBD2 matches at 16 bases. This CDR3 comprises 20 residues. Per the germline V gene, CDR1 is SEHNR and CDR2 is FQNEAQ (reference sequence). J lost 3 bases, V lost 5 bases, and 15 bases had no gene match. The CDR3 DNA sequence: TGTGCCAGCAGCCAAAATCACCCGGGACTAGCGGGGGGGTTGAAAGAGACCCAGTACTTC. As protein: CASSQNHPGLAGGLKETQYF.

The V and J genes are TRBV10-1 and TRBJ1-6, with 8 bases that match TRBD1. After removal of 6 bases from V and 10 bases from J, the junction contained 11 bases not matched to a gene. The CDR3 runs to 15 residues. CDR1 and CDR2 from the germline V gene are WNHNN and SYGVQD (reference sequence). As DNA, the CDR3 is TGCGCCAGCAGGACCCAGGGGGCTGTAGGGTCACCCCTCCACTTT. It codes for CASRTQGAVGSPLHF.